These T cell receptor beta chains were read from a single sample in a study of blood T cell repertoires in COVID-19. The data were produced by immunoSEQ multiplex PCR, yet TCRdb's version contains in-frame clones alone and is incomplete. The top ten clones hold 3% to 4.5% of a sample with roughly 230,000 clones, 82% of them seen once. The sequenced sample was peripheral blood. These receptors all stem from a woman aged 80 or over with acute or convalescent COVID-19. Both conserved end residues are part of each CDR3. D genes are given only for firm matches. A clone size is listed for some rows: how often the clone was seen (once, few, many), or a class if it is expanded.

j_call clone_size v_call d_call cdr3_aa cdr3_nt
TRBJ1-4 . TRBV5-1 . CASSSTGIANEKLFF TGCGCCAGCAGCTCTACAGGGATCGCTAATGAAAAACTGTTTTTT
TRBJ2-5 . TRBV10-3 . CAISEAQRLGRETQYF TGTGCCATCAGTGAGGCCCAGCGACTGGGGAGGGAGACCCAGTACTTC
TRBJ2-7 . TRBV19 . CASSAGLSVGEQYF TGTGCCAGTAGTGCTGGACTATCGGTCGGCGAGCAGTACTTC
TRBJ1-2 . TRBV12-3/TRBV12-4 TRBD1 CASSQDRGLGYTF TGTGCCAGCAGTCAGGACAGGGGGCTTGGCTACACCTTC
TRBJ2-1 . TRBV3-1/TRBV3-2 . CASSHGQGGRDEQFF TGTGCCAGCAGCCACGGACAGGGTGGGAGGGATGAGCAGTTCTTC
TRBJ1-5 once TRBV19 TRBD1 CASSMIGTGGSNQPQHF TGTGCCAGTAGTATGATTGGGACAGGGGGAAGCAATCAGCCCCAGCATTTT
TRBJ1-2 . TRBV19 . CASSIEARYGYTF TGTGCCAGTAGTATCGAGGCTCGGTATGGCTACACCTTC
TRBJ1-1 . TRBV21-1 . CASSKARDRGRVDTEAFF TGTGCCAGCAGCAAAGCGCGGGACAGGGGGCGAGTTGACACTGAAGCTTTCTTT
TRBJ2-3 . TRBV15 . CATSPRLSSTGTQYF TGTGCCACCAGCCCACGACTCTCTAGCACCGGTACGCAGTATTTT
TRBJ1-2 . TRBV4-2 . CASSQVVRTATNYGYTF TGTGCCAGCAGCCAAGTGGTACGGACAGCAACTAACTATGGCTACACCTTC
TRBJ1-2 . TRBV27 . CASRATPLGRGSDYYGYTF TGTGCCAGCAGAGCCACACCCCTTGGCCGAGGGAGTGATTACTATGGCTACACCTTC
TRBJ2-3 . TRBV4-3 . CASSQDGLRANTQYF TGCGCCAGCAGCCAAGATGGGCTGAGGGCGAATACGCAGTATTTT
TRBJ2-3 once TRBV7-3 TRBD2 CASSFSGGAGDTQYF TGTGCCAGCAGCTTTAGCGGGGGGGCTGGAGATACGCAGTATTTT
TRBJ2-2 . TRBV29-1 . CSAGFLSELFF TGCAGCGCGGGTTTCTTGTCCGAGCTGTTTTTT
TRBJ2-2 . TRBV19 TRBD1 CASSPRDRDTGELFF TGTGCCAGTAGTCCCAGGGACAGGGACACCGGGGAGCTGTTTTTT
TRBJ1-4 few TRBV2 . CASRLEVNEKLFF TGTGCCAGCAGACTAGAGGTGAATGAAAAACTGTTTTTT
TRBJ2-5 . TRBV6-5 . CASSFLQGEETQYF TGTGCCAGCAGTTTCCTACAGGGAGAAGAGACCCAGTACTTC
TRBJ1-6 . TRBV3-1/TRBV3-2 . CASSHLPTARGSPLHF TGTGCCAGCAGCCACCTGCCGACAGCCAGGGGTTCACCCCTCCACTTT
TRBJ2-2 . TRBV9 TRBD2 CASSAGAGLVGTGELFF TGTGCCAGCAGCGCAGGGGCGGGACTAGTGGGCACCGGGGAGCTGTTTTTT
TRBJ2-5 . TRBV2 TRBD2 CASSRNRGLAGAQETQYF TGTGCCAGCAGTAGGAACAGGGGACTAGCGGGGGCCCAAGAGACCCAGTACTTC
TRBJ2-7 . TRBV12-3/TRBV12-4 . CASSLGRGEQYF TGTGCCAGCAGTCTCGGACGGGGCGAGCAGTACTTC
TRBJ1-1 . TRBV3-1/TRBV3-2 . CASSHGYGQNTEAFF TGTGCCAGCAGCCACGGGTACGGACAGAACACTGAAGCTTTCTTT
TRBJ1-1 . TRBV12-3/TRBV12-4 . CASSSYTEAFF TGTGCCAGCAGTTCTTACACTGAAGCTTTCTTT
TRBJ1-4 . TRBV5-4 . CASSLNAGETNEKLFF TGTGCCAGCAGCTTGAACGCAGGGGAGACTAATGAAAAACTGTTTTTT